Listed below are T cell receptor beta chains from one sample, sequenced in a study of CD8 T cell repertoires and HIV-1 epitope variants. Data came from immunoSEQ multiplex PCR; TCRdb stores just in-frame clones and leaves some out. Of 6,000 to 8,000 clones detected, 50% to 70% appear once; the ten largest clones hold around 45%. What these receptors recognize is not known. The sequenced material came from cultured CD8+ T cells derived from PBMCs. All receptors derive from a male donor with HIV. Both conserved end residues are part of each CDR3. A D gene is named only where the DNA matches it firmly. Some rows have no size entry. The others give once, few or many, or a class for an expanded clone.

D gene | clone size | J gene | V gene | CDR3 length | CDR3 protein | CDR3 DNA
TRBD1 | . | TRBJ2-7 | TRBV11-2 | 14 | CASSLGTGGYEQYF | TGTGCCAGCAGCTTAGGTACAGGGGGGTACGAGCAGTACTTC
. | . | TRBJ2-7 | TRBV6-6 | 14 | CASKKPDPTYEQYF | TGTGCCAGCAAAAAGCCTGACCCAACCTACGAGCAGTACTTC
. | . | TRBJ2-1 | TRBV9 | 14 | CASSVALGANEQFF | TGTGCCAGCAGCGTAGCTCTTGGGGCCAATGAGCAGTTCTTC
TRBD2 | . | TRBJ2-7 | TRBV28 | 16 | CASSLLLAGGPGEQYF | TGTGCCAGCAGTTTACTTCTAGCGGGGGGGCCCGGGGAGCAGTACTTC
TRBD2 | . | TRBJ2-5 | TRBV7-2 | 16 | CASSRQGLADQETQYF | TGTGCCAGCAGCCGACAGGGACTAGCGGACCAAGAGACCCAGTACTTC
TRBD2 | medium-sized | TRBJ2-7 | TRBV28 | 14 | CASSPEAGVSEQYF | TGTGCCAGCAGTCCGGAAGCGGGAGTAAGCGAGCAGTACTTC
. | once | TRBJ2-5 | TRBV7-8 | 14 | CASSLEDGQETQYF | TGTGCCAGCAGCTTAGAAGACGGCCAAGAGACCCAGTACTTC
. | . | TRBJ1-2 | TRBV5-1 | 14 | CASSLDQGSIGYTF | TGCGCCAGCAGCTTGGACCAGGGGAGTATCGGCTACACCTTC
. | . | TRBJ2-1 | TRBV5-6 | 13 | CASSLEVAGQQFF | TGTGCCAGCAGCTTGGAGGTGGCGGGGCAGCAGTTCTTC
TRBD1 | once | TRBJ2-2 | TRBV27 | 16 | CASSSGQPINTGELFF | TGTGCCAGCAGTTCGGGACAGCCCATCAACACCGGGGAGCTGTTTTTT
TRBD2 | . | TRBJ2-2 | TRBV11-1 | 15 | CASSFGSGGDGELFF | TGTGCCAGCAGCTTTGGTAGCGGGGGCGACGGGGAGCTGTTTTTT
. | . | TRBJ2-6 | TRBV10-1 | 14 | CASSTGIGANVLTF | TGCGCCAGCAGTACCGGGATCGGGGCCAACGTCCTGACTTTC
. | . | TRBJ2-3 | TRBV9 | 15 | CASSVEWGGTDTQYF | TGTGCCAGCAGCGTAGAGTGGGGGGGCACAGATACGCAGTATTTT
TRBD1 | . | TRBJ1-2 | TRBV13 | 15 | CASSLGLDRVAGYTF | TGTGCCAGCAGCTTAGGCCTAGACAGGGTTGCTGGCTACACCTTC
TRBD2 | once | TRBJ2-1 | TRBV5-1 | 13 | CASRVGLVDEQFF | TGCGCCAGCAGGGTGGGACTAGTTGATGAGCAGTTCTTC
. | . | TRBJ2-3 | TRBV10-3 | 16 | CAIRDKEGPSTDTQYF | TGTGCCATCAGGGATAAGGAGGGGCCCAGCACAGATACGCAGTATTTT
TRBD1 | . | TRBJ2-7 | TRBV6-5 | 14 | CASSYRTGSYEQYF | TGTGCCAGCAGTTACCGGACAGGCTCCTACGAGCAGTACTTC
. | . | TRBJ2-5 | TRBV5-6 | 13 | CASSLMGGQGQYF | TGTGCCAGCAGCTTGATGGGGGGGCAGGGCCAGTACTTC
TRBD1 | . | TRBJ1-1 | TRBV4-1 | 14 | CASSQVAGGIAAFF | TGCGCCAGCAGCCAAGTGGCAGGGGGAATTGCAGCTTTCTTT
. | . | TRBJ2-7 | TRBV10-3 | 13 | CASRDPLTYEQYF | TGTGCCAGCCGGGACCCTCTCACCTACGAGCAGTACTTC
TRBD1 | once | TRBJ1-2 | TRBV9 | 17 | CASSAPGQGTFNYGYTF | TGTGCCAGCAGCGCACCGGGACAGGGCACTTTTAACTATGGCTACACCTTC
TRBD2 | few | TRBJ2-5 | TRBV7-7 | 15 | CASSLTVAGEETQYF | TGTGCTAGCAGCTTAACGGTGGCGGGAGAAGAGACCCAGTACTTC
. | . | TRBJ2-7 | TRBV28 | 14 | CASSPRTSRYEQYF | TGTGCCAGCAGTCCACGGACAAGCAGGTACGAGCAGTACTTC
. | . | TRBJ2-1 | TRBV28 | 15 | CASSFEGGLYNEQFF | TGTGCCAGCAGTTTCGAGGGGGGGCTTTACAATGAGCAGTTCTTC
. | few | TRBJ2-4 | TRBV4-2 | 15 | CASSQVEGQKNIQYF | TGTGCCAGCAGCCAAGTGGAAGGACAGAAAAACATTCAGTACTTC
. | few | TRBJ2-1 | TRBV2 | 17 | CASSPLSGGGAFNEQFF | TGTGCCAGCAGTCCGCTTAGCGGAGGGGGGGCGTTCAATGAGCAGTTCTTC
. | . | TRBJ2-3 | TRBV10-3 | 16 | CAISDALGGETDTQYF | TGTGCCATCAGTGACGCCCTTGGGGGCGAGACAGATACGCAGTATTTT
. | . | TRBJ1-5 | TRBV18 | 15 | CASSQTDNSNQPQHF | TGTGCCAGCTCACAAACGGACAATAGCAATCAGCCCCAGCATTTT
TRBD2 | . | TRBJ2-2 | TRBV29-1 | 12 | CSVEGGGGELFF | TGCAGCGTTGAAGGGGGGGGTGGGGAGCTGTTTTTT
. | . | TRBJ2-3 | TRBV10-3 | 13 | CAISLDGADTQYF | TGTGCCATTTCGTTGGATGGGGCAGATACGCAGTATTTT
. | . | TRBJ1-5 | TRBV15 | 15 | CATRGGGLSNQPQHF | TGTGCCACCCGGGGGGGAGGACTTAGCAATCAGCCCCAGCATTTT
TRBD1 | . | TRBJ2-2 | TRBV7-9 | 15 | CASSLGTGLTGELFF | TGTGCCAGCAGCTTGGGGACAGGGCTCACCGGGGAGCTGTTTTTT